One sample yielded the 5 T cell receptor beta chains listed below, sequenced in a study of OX40 agonist ivuxolimab in advanced cancers. Data came from immunoSEQ multiplex PCR; TCRdb stores just in-frame clones and leaves some out. The data show 75,000 to 95,000 clones, more than 80% seen once. Sequenced material: CD4+ or CD8+ T cells sorted from blood, taken in a trial of the OX40 agonist ivuxolimab. The receptors were gathered from an adult with an advanced solid tumor such as melanoma, head and neck, liver or kidney cancer.

There are a few counts of this clone. The chain is built from TRBV28 and TRBJ1-2; tentative D call: TRBD1 (5 bases). V lost 3 bases and J lost 7, with 18 bases in between. The CDR3 runs to 15 residues. The V gene's germline CDR1 is MDHEN and CDR2 SYDVKM. The CDR3 sequence: CASSFWGGDLVGYTF. The CDR3 DNA reads as TGTGCCAGCAGTTTCTGGGGAGGGGACCTGGTTGGCTACACCTTC.

This chain uses TRBV30 with TRBJ1-5, with TRBD1 matching over 7 bases. The germline gives CDR1 GTSNPN, CDR2 SVGIG (reference sequence). Trimming at V came to 3 bases and at J to 3 bases, leaving 8 bases not matched to a gene. This CDR3 comprises 15 residues. The CDR3 region is CAWSSGGTVNQPQHF. The CDR3 nucleotides are TGTGCCTGGAGCTCAGGTGGGACAGTCAATCAGCCCCAGCATTTT.

The J gene is TRBJ1-6, the V gene TRBV5-1; a weak D match, TRBD1 (6 bases). The CDR3 is 14 residues long. Trimming cost V 4 bases and J 8 bases, with 13 bases left between them. The germline gives CDR1 SGHRS, CDR2 YFSETQ. CDR3: CASSPGAPDSPLHF. CDR3 sequence (DNA): TGCGCCAGCAGCCCGGGGGCACCGGATTCACCCCTCCACTTT.

The chain has TRBV6-5 and TRBJ1-1; no clear D gene. The germline CDR1 and CDR2 sequences are MNHEY and SVGAGI. V lost 5 bases to trimming and J lost 1 base, with 8 bases between them. There are 13 residues in the CDR3. CDR3 sequence reads: CASSQRRNTEAFF. The CDR3 DNA reads as TGTGCCAGCAGTCAACGGAGGAACACTGAAGCTTTCTTT.

This clone has a handful of counts. The chain couples TRBV9 to TRBJ1-1; D remains ambiguous. V was shortened by 0 bases and J by 4 bases, with 7 bases between the two germline ends. The CDR3 loop spans 13 amino acids. Germline CDR1 and CDR2: SGDLS and YYNGEE. The CDR3 loop reads CASSVASLTEAFF. The CDR3 nucleotides are TGTGCCAGCAGCGTAGCCAGCCTCACTGAAGCTTTCTTT.